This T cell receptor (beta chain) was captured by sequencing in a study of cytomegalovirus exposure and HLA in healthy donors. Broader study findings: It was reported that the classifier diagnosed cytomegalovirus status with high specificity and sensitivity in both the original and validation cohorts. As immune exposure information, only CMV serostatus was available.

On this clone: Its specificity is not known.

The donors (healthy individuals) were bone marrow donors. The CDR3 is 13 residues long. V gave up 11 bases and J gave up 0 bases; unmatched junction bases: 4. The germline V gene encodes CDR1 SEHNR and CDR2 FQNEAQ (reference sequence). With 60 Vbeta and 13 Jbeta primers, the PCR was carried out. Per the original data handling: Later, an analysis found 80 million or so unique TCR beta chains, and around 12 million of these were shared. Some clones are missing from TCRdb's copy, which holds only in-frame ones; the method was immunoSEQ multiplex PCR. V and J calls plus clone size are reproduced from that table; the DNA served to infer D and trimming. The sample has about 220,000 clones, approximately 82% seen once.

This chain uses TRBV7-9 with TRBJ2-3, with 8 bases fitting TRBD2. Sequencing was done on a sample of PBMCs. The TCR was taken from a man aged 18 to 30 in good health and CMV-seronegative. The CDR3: CACLAGSTDTQYF. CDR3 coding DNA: TGTGCCTGCTTAGCGGGAAGCACAGATACGCAGTATTTT.